A single sample is the source of the 24 T cell receptor beta chains below, sequenced in a study of cytomegalovirus exposure and HLA in healthy donors. 13 Jbeta primers and 60 Vbeta primers were used for the PCR. The assay was immunoSEQ multiplex PCR, and TCRdb's table has in-frame clones only and misses some. The data contain 100,000 to 150,000 clones, around 77% of them seen just once; the ten biggest clones take up about 16%. The sample taken for sequencing was PBMCs. Every receptor here comes from a man aged 45-65 years in good health and CMV-seropositive.

This clone showed up just once. The chain uses TRBV4-1 and TRBJ1-1; 9 nucleotides match TRBD1. The CDR3 extends over 14 amino acids. Germline V gene lookup returns CDR1 MGHRA and CDR2 YSYEKL. V shed 1 base and J 8 bases; nucleotides not matched to a gene: 5. In DNA form, the CDR3 reads TGCGCCAGCAGCCAAGTGGAGGGGACAGGGGAAGCTTTCTTT. Residues: CASSQVEGTGEAFF.

The rearrangement joins TRBV5-4 to TRBJ1-2, with 10 nucleotides matching TRBD1. The CDR3 sequence is 14 residues long. V was clipped by 2 bases and J by 5 bases; unmatched bases: 3. Germline V gene lookup returns CDR1 SGHNT and CDR2 YYREEE (reference sequence). The CDR3 spells CASSLRDRGYGYTF. CDR3 coding DNA: TGTGCCAGCAGCTTACGGGACAGGGGATATGGCTACACCTTC.

This chain joins TRBV27 and TRBJ2-7, with 9 bases lining up with TRBD2. Germline V CDR1 and CDR2: MNHEY, SMNVEV (reference sequence). This CDR3 has 13 residues. Here the CDR3 DNA reads TGTACCCAGGGGCGGGAGGGACCTAGGGAGCAGTACTTC. It yields the protein CTQGREGPREQYF.

This clone came up a few times. V is TRBV7-2 and J is TRBJ2-7; the match to TRBD2 covers 13 bases. V trimming: 7 bases; J trimming: 3 bases; junction bases outside the gene matches: 3. The CDR3 extends over 14 amino acids. Germline V gene lookup returns CDR1 SGHTA and CDR2 FQGNSA. The CDR3 here is CASTGLAGSYEQYF. As DNA, the CDR3 is TGTGCCAGCACGGGACTAGCGGGGAGCTACGAGCAGTACTTC.

The genes are TRBV18 and TRBJ2-4, with TRBD1 identical over 9 bases. This CDR3 region has 14 residues. CDR1 is KGHSH, CDR2 LQKENI, per germline. V trimming: 4 bases; J trimming: 8 bases; junction bases outside the gene matches: 6. CDR3 region: CASSQNRGLDIQYF. CDR3 DNA sequence: TGTGCCAGCTCACAGAACAGGGGGCTTGACATTCAGTACTTC.

The chain joins TRBV28 to TRBJ2-3, with 8 bases identical to TRBD1. From germline, CDR1 is MDHEN and CDR2 SYDVKM. Trimming at V came to 5 bases and at J to 8 bases, leaving 9 bases not matched to a gene. There are 14 residues in the CDR3. The CDR3 is CASSHGQGGGTQYF. CDR3 nucleotide sequence: TGTGCCAGCAGTCATGGACAGGGCGGAGGTACGCAGTATTTT.

The chain employs TRBV5-5 and TRBJ2-7; D remains ambiguous. Germline V gene sequence: CDR1 SGHKS, CDR2 YYEKEE (reference sequence). V was pared by 4 bases and J by 7 bases, with 18 bases between. The CDR3 sequence is 14 residues long. The CDR3 spells CASSPLGQLREQYF. The CDR3 coding sequence is TGTGCCAGCAGCCCCTTGGGCCAGTTACGGGAGCAGTACTTC.

The V gene is TRBV9, the J gene TRBJ2-3; TRBD2 matches at 11 bases. The CDR3 extends over 17 amino acids. From germline, CDR1 is SGDLS and CDR2 YYNGEE. Losses at the gene ends were 3 bases for V and 1 base for J; bases not matched to a gene: 7. The DNA of the CDR3 is TGTGCCAGCAGCGAGACTAGCGGGATGATTCGCACAGATACGCAGTATTTT. Translated, it gives CASSETSGMIRTDTQYF.

This clone was picked up a small number of times. The V call is TRBV28, the J call TRBJ1-3; D remains unclear. Between the trimmed V and J ends, which lost 7 bases and 4 bases, there was a span of 11 bases. This CDR3 contains 13 residues. Germline V gene sequence: CDR1 MDHEN, CDR2 SYDVKM. The CDR3 nucleotides are TGTGCCAGCAAGGAGGGAGGAGGAAACACCATATATTTT. Protein sequence: CASKEGGGNTIYF.

The rearrangement joins TRBV6-1 to TRBJ1-3; D might be TRBD1 (5 bases). This CDR3 has 16 residues. Germline V CDR1 and CDR2: MNHNS, SASEGT. V was cut by 1 base and J by 4 bases, with 14 bases left in between. CDR3 protein: CASSEGGLRTGNTIYF. The CDR3 DNA follows: TGTGCCAGCAGTGAAGGGGGCCTAAGGACGGGAAACACCATATATTTT.

J is TRBJ2-1 and V is TRBV27, with TRBD2 as a possible D gene (5 bases). The CDR3 consists of 14 residues. Germline V CDR1 and CDR2: MNHEY, SMNVEV (reference sequence). Trimming cost V 7 bases and J 0 bases, with 10 bases left between them. The CDR3 loop reads CASMREPSYNEQFF. Written as DNA, the CDR3 is TGTGCCAGCATGAGGGAACCCTCCTACAATGAGCAGTTCTTC.

J is TRBJ1-4 and V is TRBV5-1, with 9 bases aligning to TRBD1. Germline values: CDR1 SGHRS, CDR2 YFSETQ. Unmatched junction bases numbered 10, after V lost 4 bases and J lost 6 bases. CDR3 length: 16 residues. The CDR3 DNA is TGCGCCAGCAGCCGGGCGGCCAGGACAGGGGATGAAAAACTGTTTTTT. This codes for CASSRAARTGDEKLFF. Complete variable domain (other parts from reference TRBV5-1 and TRBJ1-4): KAGVTQTPRYLIKTRGQQVTLSCSPISGHRSVSWYQQTPGQGLQFLFEYFSETQRNKGNFPGRFSGRQFSNSRSEMNVSTLELGDSALYLCASSRAARTGDEKLFFGSGTQLSVL.

A few counts support this clone. This chain connects TRBV6-1 to TRBJ2-7; 9 nucleotides match TRBD2. This CDR3 has 15 amino acids. Germline CDR1 is MNHNS and CDR2 is SASEGT. The V segment lost 4 bases and the J segment 0 bases; nucleotides outside the gene matches: 4. The DNA for the CDR3 is TGTGCCAGCAGTGGGCTAGCGGGGCACTCCTACGAGCAGTACTTC. Protein: CASSGLAGHSYEQYF.

The genes are TRBV29-1 and TRBJ2-7, with 9 bases identical to TRBD1. Per germline, CDR1 SQVTM and CDR2 ANQGSEA. Trimming at V came to 5 bases and at J to 2 bases, leaving 1 base not matched to a gene. The CDR3 is 12 amino acids. This CDR3 reads CSVRQGAYEQYF. The CDR3 coding sequence is TGCAGCGTTAGACAGGGGGCCTACGAGCAGTACTTC.

V and J are TRBV5-1 and TRBJ2-3; weak D call: TRBD1 (5 bases). Per the germline V gene, CDR1 is SGHRS and CDR2 is YFSETQ. V lost 1 base and J lost 3, with 12 bases in between. The CDR3 runs 15 residues. The DNA for the CDR3 is TGCGCCAGCAGCTTGCCCAGGGTTAGTACAGATACGCAGTATTTT. It codes for CASSLPRVSTDTQYF.

This clone was detected a few times. The chain joins TRBV7-2 to TRBJ1-1; D gene unclear. This CDR3 is built from 16 residues. Trimming pared 5 bases from V and 6 bases from J, leaving 22 bases between. Germline lookup yields CDR1 SGHTA and CDR2 FQGNSA. The CDR3: CASSPAVRGVGAEAFF. CDR3 sequence (DNA): TGTGCCAGCAGCCCTGCGGTTCGGGGAGTCGGGGCTGAAGCTTTCTTT.

The V and J genes are TRBV28 and TRBJ2-7; D perhaps matches TRBD1 (5 bases). Germline CDR1 MDHEN, CDR2 SYDVKM. The length of the CDR3 is 12 residues. The V end lost 3 bases, the J end lost 4 bases, and 7 bases lay between the germline ends. The DNA of the CDR3 is TGTGCCAGCAGTTTGTCAGGGTACGAGCAGTACTTC. Protein product: CASSLSGYEQYF.

This clone was picked up a small number of times. The chain employs TRBV4-1 and TRBJ1-1; D unresolved. This CDR3 spans 15 amino acids. Germline CDR1 is MGHRA and CDR2 is YSYEKL. Between the trimmed V and J ends, which lost 4 bases and 4 bases, there was a span of 16 bases. As DNA, the CDR3 is TGCGCCAGCAGCCCGGGTCCTTTACCGTCCACTGAAGCTTTCTTT. Protein: CASSPGPLPSTEAFF.

The chain links TRBV7-6 to TRBJ2-7, with TRBD2 identical over 11 bases. Trimming at V came to 4 bases and at J to 3 bases, leaving 8 bases not matched to a gene. CDR3 length equals 16 residues. In germline, CDR1 is SGHVS, CDR2 FNYEAQ. For the CDR3, the DNA is TGTGCCAGCAGCTCCGAACTAGCGGGGGATTTCTACGAGCAGTACTTC. The encoded protein is CASSSELAGDFYEQYF.

Remarks on this clone: At one of its ends the junction is not consistent with the germline gene, which may arise from a read error. This chain joins TRBV4-2 and TRBJ1-5, with D tentatively TRBD1 (6 bases). CDR1 and CDR2 (germline): LGHNA, YNFKEQ. The CDR3 loop spans 15 amino acids. The CDR3: CASSQATGGHQPQHF. The CDR3 bases are TGTGCTAGCAGCCAAGCAACGGGGGGGCATCAGCCCCAGCATTTT.

The sample holds a few counts of this clone. The chain is built from TRBV5-1 and TRBJ2-1; tentatively, D is TRBD2 (6 bases). This CDR3 has 16 amino acids. Trimming left V 4 bases short and J 0 bases short, with 14 bases between. Germline V gene sequence: CDR1 SGHRS, CDR2 YFSETQ. The CDR3, as DNA: TGCGCCAGCAGCAAAGCTCTAGCGTCCTCCTACAATGAGCAGTTCTTC. It yields the protein CASSKALASSYNEQFF.

The CDR3 region is CASRQPNYGYTF. The CDR3 DNA sequence: TGTGCCAGCAGACAGCCTAACTATGGCTACACCTTC. The chain recombines TRBV2 with TRBJ1-2, with D uncertain. Germline V gene sequence: CDR1 SNHLY, CDR2 FYNNEI. The CDR3 has 12 residues. Between the trimmed V and J ends, which lost 6 bases and 0 bases, there was a span of 5 bases.

The rearrangement links TRBV7-8 to TRBJ1-5; D possibly corresponds to TRBD1 (6 bases). Germline CDR1 SGHVS, CDR2 FQNEAQ. The CDR3 has 17 residues. V shed 0 bases and J shed 6 bases, with 18 bases lying between them. The CDR3 DNA reads as TGTGCCAGCAGCTTAGCGCTCGCAGGGGTTTTACGTCAGCCCCAGCATTTT. Its translation is CASSLALAGVLRQPQHF.

The rearrangement joins TRBV9 to TRBJ1-1; unclear D gene. Between the trimmed V and J ends, which lost 2 bases and 3 bases, there was a span of 5 bases. The CDR3 loop spans 12 amino acids. CDR1 is SGDLS and CDR2 is YYNGEE in the germline V gene. The CDR3 sequence: CASSVGDTEAFF. As DNA, the CDR3 is TGTGCCAGCAGCGTCGGGGACACTGAAGCTTTCTTT.